This TCR beta chain was sequenced during a study of shared T cell receptors in the human thymus. CDR3 length: 14 residues. Looked up from germline, CDR1 is LGHNT and CDR2 is FRNRAP. Trimming took off 4 bases at V and 7 bases at J, with 14 bases between the two ends. Profiled with immunoSEQ multiplex PCR; TCRdb holds only in-frame clones, not every one. The table has about 660,000 clones, around 87% seen once; the top ten hold more than 0.009%. This sample was also put to use in a study of human thymus T cells. That source notes: Infants served as donors; they were healthy and Finnish and were having corrective surgery for congenital heart defects. Use of V and J genes seemed skewed within the thymic and blood repertoires. Related research described thymic repertoires that were highly overlapping among unrelated individuals.

This receptor was obtained from a boy younger than two with a congenital heart defect. The chain couples TRBV12-5 to TRBJ1-5; a weak D match, TRBD1 (6 bases). Sequences were obtained from thymocytes. The CDR3 region is CASGSLGAGQPQHF. The CDR3 region has the DNA TGTGCTAGTGGTTCGTTGGGGGCAGGGCAGCCCCAGCATTTT. Full variable domain (remainder filled in from reference TRBV12-5 and TRBJ1-5): DARVTQTPRHKVTEMGQEVTMRCQPILGHNTVFWYRQTMMQGLELLAYFRNRAPLDDSGMPKDRFSAEMPDATLATLKIQPSEPRDSAVYFCASGSLGAGQPQHFGDGTRLSIL.